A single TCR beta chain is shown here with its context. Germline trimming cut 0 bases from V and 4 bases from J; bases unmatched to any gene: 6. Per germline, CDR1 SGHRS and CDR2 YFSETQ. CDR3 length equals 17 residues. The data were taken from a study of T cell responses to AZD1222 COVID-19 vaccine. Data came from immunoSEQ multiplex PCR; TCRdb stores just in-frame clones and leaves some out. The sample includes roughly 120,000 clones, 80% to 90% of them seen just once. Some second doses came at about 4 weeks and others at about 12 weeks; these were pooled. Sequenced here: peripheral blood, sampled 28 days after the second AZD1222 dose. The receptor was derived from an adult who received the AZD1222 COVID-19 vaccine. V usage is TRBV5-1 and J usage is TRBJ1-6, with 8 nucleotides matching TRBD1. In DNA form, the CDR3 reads TGCGCCAGCAGCTTGGAGGCAGGGGGCAGTTATAATTCACCCCTCCACTTT. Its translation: CASSLEAGGSYNSPLHF.